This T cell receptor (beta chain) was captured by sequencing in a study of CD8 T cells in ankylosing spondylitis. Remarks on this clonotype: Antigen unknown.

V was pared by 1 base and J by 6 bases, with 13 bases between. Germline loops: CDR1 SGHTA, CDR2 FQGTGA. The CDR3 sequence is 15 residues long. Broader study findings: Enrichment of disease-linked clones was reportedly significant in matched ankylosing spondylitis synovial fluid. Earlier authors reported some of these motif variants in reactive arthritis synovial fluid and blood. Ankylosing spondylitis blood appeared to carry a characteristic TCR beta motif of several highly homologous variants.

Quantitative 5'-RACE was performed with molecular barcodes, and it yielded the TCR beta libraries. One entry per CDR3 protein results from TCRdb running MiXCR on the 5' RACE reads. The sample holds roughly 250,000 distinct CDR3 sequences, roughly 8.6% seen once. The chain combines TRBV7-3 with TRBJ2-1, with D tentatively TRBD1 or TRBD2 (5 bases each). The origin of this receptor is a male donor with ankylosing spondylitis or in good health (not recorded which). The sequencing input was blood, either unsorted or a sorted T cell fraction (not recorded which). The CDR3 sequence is CASSLNHPGRNEQFF. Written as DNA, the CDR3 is TGTGCCAGCAGCTTAAATCATCCGGGGCGCAATGAGCAGTTCTTC.